These T cell receptor beta chains were read from a single sample in a study of blood T cell repertoires in COVID-19. Assay: immunoSEQ multiplex PCR; the TCRdb copy retains only in-frame clones and omits some. The sample shows 230,000 or so clones, roughly 80% of them seen only once. The sample was peripheral blood. The source of these receptors is a man in his fifties with active or convalescent COVID-19. CDR3s include the opening cysteine and the closing phenylalanine or tryptophan. The order of the fields is clone size, D gene, V gene, J gene, CDR3 DNA, CDR3 protein. D genes are given only for firm matches. Size values are once, few and many counts, or a class for expanded clones, and some rows have none.

clone_size: -; d_call: -; v_call: TRBV3-1/TRBV3-2; j_call: TRBJ1-6; cdr3_nt: TGTGCCAGCAGCCAGGGGGCAAGATCACCCCTCCACTTT; cdr3_aa: CASSQGARSPLHF
clone_size: -; d_call: -; v_call: TRBV12-3/TRBV12-4; j_call: TRBJ1-1; cdr3_nt: TGTGCCAGCAGTGGCCAGGGCGACACTGAAGCTTTCTTT; cdr3_aa: CASSGQGDTEAFF
clone_size: -; d_call: -; v_call: TRBV2; j_call: TRBJ1-2; cdr3_nt: TGTGCCACCTCCAAAAGGGGAAACTATGGCTACACCTTC; cdr3_aa: CATSKRGNYGYTF
clone_size: -; d_call: -; v_call: TRBV6-5; j_call: TRBJ2-7; cdr3_nt: TGTGCCAGCAGCCTTGGGGGCGGGGGCTACGAGCAGTACTTC; cdr3_aa: CASSLGGGGYEQYF
clone_size: -; d_call: -; v_call: TRBV28; j_call: TRBJ2-7; cdr3_nt: TGTGCCAGCAGTTTCCACGTCTTGGGCCGGACCTACGAGCAGTACTTC; cdr3_aa: CASSFHVLGRTYEQYF
clone_size: -; d_call: -; v_call: TRBV5-8; j_call: TRBJ2-5; cdr3_nt: TGTGCCAGCAGCTCCGGGACTTCTAAAGAGACCCAGTACTTC; cdr3_aa: CASSSGTSKETQYF
clone_size: -; d_call: -; v_call: TRBV15; j_call: TRBJ1-2; cdr3_nt: TGTGCCACCAGCAGAGATGCGACACCCGACTATGGCTACACCTTC; cdr3_aa: CATSRDATPDYGYTF
clone_size: -; d_call: -; v_call: TRBV13; j_call: TRBJ1-1; cdr3_nt: TGTGCCAGCAGCTTCAGGGGTTTGGGGACTGAAGCTTTCTTT; cdr3_aa: CASSFRGLGTEAFF
clone_size: -; d_call: -; v_call: TRBV4-2; j_call: TRBJ2-6; cdr3_nt: TGTGCCAGCAGCCCTACAGGCTCTGGGGCCAACGTCCTGACTTTC; cdr3_aa: CASSPTGSGANVLTF
clone_size: -; d_call: -; v_call: TRBV6-5; j_call: TRBJ2-1; cdr3_nt: TGTGCCAGCAGTTACTCAACAGGGTTCCTCGATGAGCAGTTCTTC; cdr3_aa: CASSYSTGFLDEQFF
clone_size: -; d_call: -; v_call: TRBV19; j_call: TRBJ1-2; cdr3_nt: TGTGCCAGTAGTGAAGGGTCTCTGGGGGCCTATGGCTACACCTTC; cdr3_aa: CASSEGSLGAYGYTF
clone_size: -; d_call: -; v_call: TRBV7-2; j_call: TRBJ2-7; cdr3_nt: TGTGCCAGCAGCCCCCGGCAGGGGATTGGGGAGCAGTACTTC; cdr3_aa: CASSPRQGIGEQYF
clone_size: few; d_call: -; v_call: TRBV28; j_call: TRBJ1-6; cdr3_nt: TGTGCCAGCAGCGAACGGGGTAATTCACCCCTCCACTTT; cdr3_aa: CASSERGNSPLHF
clone_size: once; d_call: -; v_call: TRBV6-1; j_call: TRBJ2-5; cdr3_nt: TGTGCCAGCAGTGAAGGTCCGGGTCGGCAAGAGACCCAGTACTTC; cdr3_aa: CASSEGPGRQETQYF
clone_size: -; d_call: -; v_call: TRBV2; j_call: TRBJ2-6; cdr3_nt: TGTGCCAGCAGACCCCAGAGGGCCACTGGGGCCAACGTCCTGACTTTC; cdr3_aa: CASRPQRATGANVLTF
clone_size: -; d_call: TRBD1; v_call: TRBV10-2; j_call: TRBJ1-4; cdr3_nt: TGCGCCAGCGGGGGGACAGGGTATGAAAAACTGTTTTTT; cdr3_aa: CASGGTGYEKLFF
clone_size: -; d_call: -; v_call: TRBV4-3; j_call: TRBJ2-2; cdr3_nt: TGCGCCAGCAGCCAAGGGGCGCGGGGCGCGAACACCGGGGAGCTGTTTTTT; cdr3_aa: CASSQGARGANTGELFF
clone_size: -; d_call: TRBD2; v_call: TRBV3-1/TRBV3-2; j_call: TRBJ2-1; cdr3_nt: TGTGCCAGCAGCCCCAGCGGGGGGGCGGAGTTCTTC; cdr3_aa: CASSPSGGAEFF
clone_size: -; d_call: -; v_call: TRBV21-1; j_call: TRBJ1-2; cdr3_nt: TGTGCCAGCAGCAGGGGAGGGGTTGGTGGCTACACCTTC; cdr3_aa: CASSRGGVGGYTF
clone_size: -; d_call: -; v_call: TRBV5-5; j_call: TRBJ1-5; cdr3_nt: TGTGCCAGCAGCTTGGTTCAGGGGAGCAATCAGCCCCAGCATTTT; cdr3_aa: CASSLVQGSNQPQHF
clone_size: -; d_call: -; v_call: TRBV19; j_call: TRBJ2-3; cdr3_nt: TGTGCCAGTAGTTTTTCGACAGCCTACACAGATACGCAGTATTTT; cdr3_aa: CASSFSTAYTDTQYF
clone_size: -; d_call: TRBD1; v_call: TRBV5-4; j_call: TRBJ2-2; cdr3_nt: TGTGCCAGCAGCTCGACAGGGGGTAACACCGGGGAGCTGTTTTTT; cdr3_aa: CASSSTGGNTGELFF
clone_size: -; d_call: -; v_call: TRBV10-1; j_call: TRBJ2-7; cdr3_nt: TGCGCCAGCAGTTATAGACAGGAAAGCTCCTACGAGCAGTACTTC; cdr3_aa: CASSYRQESSYEQYF
clone_size: -; d_call: -; v_call: TRBV6-2/TRBV6-3; j_call: TRBJ2-1; cdr3_nt: TGTGCCAGCAGTTACTCGACCCAGGGGCTTTACAATGAGCAGTTCTTC; cdr3_aa: CASSYSTQGLYNEQFF
clone_size: -; d_call: -; v_call: TRBV28; j_call: TRBJ2-7; cdr3_nt: TGTGCCAGCAGTGACTGGGGCAGGGGAGCCCACGAGCAGTACTTC; cdr3_aa: CASSDWGRGAHEQYF